This is a list of T cell receptor beta chains from one sample in a study of blood T cell repertoires in COVID-19. Only in-frame clones appear in the TCRdb table, and some are missing; sequencing was by immunoSEQ multiplex PCR. The table shows 150,000 to 200,000 clones, with roughly nine tenths occurring only once. What was sequenced was peripheral blood. All receptors derive from a woman aged 55-69 years with COVID-19, enrolled during active disease. The CDR3 runs from the conserved cysteine through the conserved F or W. Fields, in order: J gene, clone size, D gene, CDR3 length, V gene, CDR3 protein, CDR3 DNA. A D gene is named only where the DNA matches it firmly. Expanded clones are given a class, and other clones once, few, many or no size at all.

J: TRBJ1-4; size: once; D: .; length: 14; V: TRBV5-6; CDR3: CASSPKGLGEKLFF; DNA: TGTGCCAGCAGCCCGAAGGGACTGGGAGAAAAACTGTTTTTT
J: TRBJ2-7; size: .; D: .; length: 16; V: TRBV7-2; CDR3: CASSSKDRWISYEQYF; DNA: TGTGCCAGCAGCTCCAAAGACAGGTGGATCTCCTACGAGCAGTACTTC
J: TRBJ2-6; size: .; D: TRBD1; length: 17; V: TRBV6-2/TRBV6-3; CDR3: CASSYSSLTGKANVLTF; DNA: TGTGCCAGCAGTTACTCCTCTCTGACAGGGAAAGCCAACGTCCTGACTTTC
J: TRBJ2-1; size: .; D: TRBD2; length: 16; V: TRBV6-5; CDR3: CASSYSGLAVHNEQFF; DNA: TGTGCCAGCAGTTACTCAGGACTAGCGGTGCACAATGAGCAGTTCTTC
J: TRBJ2-1; size: .; D: TRBD2; length: 17; V: TRBV7-9; CDR3: CASSSTRLAGGLNEQFF; DNA: TGTGCCAGCAGCTCAACCAGACTAGCGGGAGGCCTCAATGAGCAGTTCTTC
J: TRBJ1-4; size: few; D: .; length: 15; V: TRBV4-2; CDR3: CASSQVGSGGEKLFF; DNA: TGTGCCAGCAGCCAAGTCGGGTCGGGTGGTGAAAAACTGTTTTTT
J: TRBJ2-3; size: .; D: TRBD2; length: 15; V: TRBV4-3; CDR3: CASSHTSGHTDTQYF; DNA: TGCGCCAGCAGCCATACTAGCGGCCACACAGATACGCAGTATTTT
J: TRBJ1-5; size: many; D: .; length: 13; V: TRBV19; CDR3: CASSIQNNQPQHF; DNA: TGTGCCAGTAGTATACAGAACAATCAGCCCCAGCATTTT
J: TRBJ1-5; size: .; D: .; length: 15; V: TRBV11-3; CDR3: CASSYGQFSNQPQHF; DNA: TGTGCCAGCAGCTATGGACAATTTAGCAATCAGCCCCAGCATTTT
J: TRBJ2-7; size: .; D: TRBD2; length: 17; V: TRBV19; CDR3: CASSDRSGTSGKYEQYF; DNA: TGTGCCAGTAGTGACAGGTCCGGGACTAGCGGGAAGTACGAGCAGTACTTC
J: TRBJ1-1; size: .; D: .; length: 15; V: TRBV30; CDR3: CAWRVFGGANTEAFF; DNA: TGTGCCTGGAGAGTCTTTGGAGGGGCAAACACTGAAGCTTTCTTT
J: TRBJ1-1; size: .; D: .; length: 17; V: TRBV11-2; CDR3: CASSRRLPARGNTEAFF; DNA: TGTGCCAGCAGCCGCCGGTTACCCGCCAGGGGGAACACTGAAGCTTTCTTT
J: TRBJ2-1; size: .; D: .; length: 12; V: TRBV10-2; CDR3: CASSEMRDEQFF; DNA: TGCGCCAGCAGTGAGATGCGAGATGAGCAGTTCTTC
J: TRBJ2-1; size: .; D: .; length: 14; V: TRBV5-1; CDR3: CASSLEPQNNEQFF; DNA: TGCGCCAGCAGCTTGGAACCACAGAACAATGAGCAGTTCTTC
J: TRBJ2-7; size: .; D: TRBD2; length: 14; V: TRBV19; CDR3: CASSRTSEAYEQYF; DNA: TGTGCCAGTAGTAGGACTAGCGAGGCCTACGAGCAGTACTTC
J: TRBJ1-3; size: .; D: .; length: 15; V: TRBV30; CDR3: CAWSVQISSGNTIYF; DNA: TGTGCCTGGAGTGTACAGATCAGCTCTGGAAACACCATATATTTT
J: TRBJ2-7; size: .; D: TRBD2; length: 15; V: TRBV6-2/TRBV6-3; CDR3: CASSKPSGSSYEQYF; DNA: TGTGCCAGCAGTAAACCTAGCGGAAGCTCCTACGAGCAGTACTTC
J: TRBJ2-7; size: .; D: TRBD2; length: 14; V: TRBV27; CDR3: CASSSLAGSSEQYF; DNA: TGTGCCAGCAGTTCGCTAGCGGGAAGTAGCGAGCAGTACTTC
J: TRBJ1-2; size: .; D: .; length: 15; V: TRBV6-1; CDR3: CASSVAADGGGGYTF; DNA: TGTGCCAGCAGTGTAGCCGCCGACGGGGGGGGTGGCTACACCTTC
J: TRBJ1-1; size: .; D: TRBD1; length: 15; V: TRBV9; CDR3: CASSARTGGNTEAFF; DNA: TGTGCCAGCAGCGCCAGGACAGGGGGCAACACTGAAGCTTTCTTT
J: TRBJ2-3; size: .; D: TRBD2; length: 18; V: TRBV4-3; CDR3: CASSQERMGLAGEDTQYF; DNA: TGCGCCAGCAGCCAAGAACGCATGGGACTAGCGGGAGAAGATACGCAGTATTTT
J: TRBJ2-5; size: .; D: .; length: 14; V: TRBV7-2; CDR3: CASSRGLASETQYF; DNA: TGTGCCAGCAGCCGGGGGTTAGCCTCGGAGACCCAGTACTTC
J: TRBJ1-4; size: .; D: TRBD1; length: 15; V: TRBV7-9; CDR3: CASSATGATNEKLFF; DNA: TGTGCCAGCAGCGCGACAGGGGCAACTAATGAAAAACTGTTTTTT
J: TRBJ2-7; size: .; D: .; length: 11; V: TRBV10-3; CDR3: CATQSLYEQYF; DNA: TGTGCCACCCAGTCCCTTTACGAGCAGTACTTC
J: TRBJ2-7; size: once; D: .; length: 14; V: TRBV11-3; CDR3: CASTTRTVAYEQYF; DNA: TGTGCCAGCACTACTCGGACAGTTGCCTACGAGCAGTACTTC